Listed here are 15 T cell receptor beta chains from one sample, sequenced in a study of post-analysis software for immune sequencing data. TCR beta cDNA libraries included unique molecular identifiers. In TCRdb, the PCR reads were re-called with MiXCR into one record per CDR3 protein. Of about half a million distinct CDR3 sequences in the sample, roughly 45% were seen once. General study results and limits: Higher frequency in patients than in controls was seen for roughly five TRBV segments, with TRBV5-6, TRBV5-1 and TRBV20-1 among them.

Their target antigens are unknown. Sequencing was done on a sample of blood. Every receptor here comes from a girl between 5 and 17 years old with multiple sclerosis.

CDR3 protein: CASHGSYEQYF. CDR3 nucleotide sequence: TGTGCCAGCCACGGCTCCTACGAGCAGTACTTC. The V gene is TRBV25-1, the J gene TRBJ2-7; unclear D gene. CDR3 length: 11 residues. V dropped 8 bases and J dropped 0 bases, with 5 bases sitting between them. CDR1 is MGHDK and CDR2 is SYGVNS in the germline V gene.

The V and J genes are TRBV2 and TRBJ2-3; 9 positions match TRBD1. V lost 5 bases and J lost 10; bases outside the gene matches: 22. The length of the CDR3 is 18 residues. The V gene's germline CDR1 is SNHLY and CDR2 FYNNEI. CDR3 loop: CASSLNPGTGSSSNPQYF. CDR3 DNA sequence: TGTGCCAGCAGTCTAAACCCCGGGACAGGGAGTTCGAGTAATCCGCAGTATTTT.

This chain links TRBV28 with TRBJ1-2; 9 bases fit TRBD1. Trimming took 7 bases from V and 0 from J; bases not matched to a gene: 15. The CDR3 is made up of 18 amino acids. From germline, CDR1 is MDHEN and CDR2 SYDVKM. CDR3 loop: CASIPWRTGAVANYGYTF. The DNA for the CDR3 is TGTGCCAGCATCCCCTGGAGGACAGGGGCCGTAGCTAACTATGGCTACACCTTC.

The V call is TRBV29-1, the J call TRBJ1-1, with a weak D call TRBD1 (5 bases). V lost 3 bases, J lost 0 bases, and 14 bases lay in between. CDR1 and CDR2 from the germline V gene are SQVTM and ANQGSEA. This CDR3 contains 15 residues. CDR3 in DNA: TGCAGCGTTGACTCTCGACAGAACATGAACACTGAAGCTTTCTTT. Translated: CSVDSRQNMNTEAFF. The entire variable domain, with the rest obtained from reference TRBV29-1 and TRBJ1-1, is as follows: SAVISQKPSRDICQRGTSLTIQCQVDSQVTMMFWYRQQPGQSLTLIATANQGSEATYESGFVIDKFPISRPNLTFSTLTVSNMSPEDSSIYLCSVDSRQNMNTEAFFGQGTRLTVV.

This chain uses TRBV7-9 with TRBJ2-5; TRBD1 might be the D (6 bases). The CDR3 is 14 amino acids. The V gene's germline CDR1 is SEHNR and CDR2 FQNEAQ (reference sequence). The V end was cut by 5 bases, the J end by 2 bases, with 12 bases between. This chain's CDR3 is CASSRLRGQETQYF. The CDR3 DNA is TGTGCCAGCAGCCGTCTTAGGGGGCAAGAGACCCAGTACTTC.

This chain uses TRBV4-1 with TRBJ1-2; D is unclear. The germline V and J ends were trimmed by 0 bases and 1 base, with 9 bases remaining between them. CDR3 length: 15 residues. CDR1 MGHRA and CDR2 YSYEKL come from the germline V gene. In DNA form, the CDR3 reads TGCGCCAGCAGCCAAGATGAGTCCATTAACTATGGCTACACCTTC. Its translation: CASSQDESINYGYTF.

This clonotype occurred a few times. V usage is TRBV3-1 and J usage is TRBJ2-7, with D possibly being TRBD1 or TRBD2 (5 bases each). There are 15 residues in the CDR3. Germline V gives CDR1 LGHDT, CDR2 YNNKEL (reference sequence). V lost 1 base and J 4 bases, leaving 14 bases between the germline ends. CDR3 sequence (DNA): TGTGCCAGCAGCCAAGGTTTAGGCAGGGAGTACGAGCAGTACTTC. Protein sequence: CASSQGLGREYEQYF.

This chain joins TRBV5-1 and TRBJ2-7; D is unclear. Germline CDR1 is SGHRS and CDR2 is YFSETQ. Trimming pared 8 bases from V and 2 bases from J, leaving 17 bases between. The CDR3 extends over 14 amino acids. CDR3 sequence reads: CASRSSTLPYEQYF. Written as DNA, the CDR3 is TGCGCCAGTCGGTCGTCTACTCTCCCCTACGAGCAGTACTTC.

A remark on this clonotype: At one end the junction does not follow the germline gene, possibly because of a read error. V usage is TRBV9 and J usage is TRBJ2-7; a weak D match, TRBD2 (6 bases). The CDR3 length is 16 residues. Germline values: CDR1 SGDLS, CDR2 YYNGEE. CDR3 sequence: CASSVGISGISYEQYF. Here the CDR3 DNA reads TGTGCTAGCAGCGTAGGGATTAGCGGAATCTCCTACGAGCAGTACTTC.

The chain recombines TRBV27 with TRBJ2-5, with TRBD2 matching over 10 bases. The tail of the sequence fits TRBJ2-7 better, so the J call may be wrong. The CDR3 sequence is 14 residues long. Germline V gene sequence: CDR1 MNHEY, CDR2 SMNVEV (reference sequence). CDR3 coding DNA: TGTGCCAGCAGTGCTCAGCGGGAGGGCAACGAGCAGTACTTC. The encoded protein is CASSAQREGNEQYF.

This chain uses TRBV12-3 or TRBV12-4 with TRBJ1-5; maybe TRBD1 (5 bases). V lost 3 bases, J lost 6 bases, and 9 bases lay in between. This CDR3 is 13 amino acids long. CDR3 in DNA: TGTGCCAGCAGTTTTGGGGGAAGTCAGCCCCAGCATTTT. It is translated as CASSFGGSQPQHF.

The chain recombines TRBV11-2 with TRBJ2-4; D possibly uses TRBD1 or TRBD2 (7 bases each). The J call may be in error: the DNA end matches TRBJ2-7 better. This CDR3 is 15 amino acids long. Germline CDR1 SGHAT, CDR2 FQNNGV. The CDR3 DNA reads as TGTGCCAGCAGCCTCGACAGGGAGGGATCCTACGAGCAGTACTTC. Translating it yields CASSLDREGSYEQYF.

In its sample, this clonotype was seen a few times. V is TRBV3-1 and J is TRBJ2-3; D is unclear. Trimming shortened V by 4 bases and J by 1 base, and 12 bases separated the two germline ends. The CDR3 totals 15 residues. CDR1 is LGHDT and CDR2 is YNNKEL in the germline V gene (reference sequence). CDR3 loop: CASSPLVMGTDTQYF. The CDR3 nucleotides are TGTGCCAGCAGCCCTCTAGTAATGGGCACAGATACGCAGTATTTT.

The V gene is TRBV29-1, the J gene TRBJ1-4, with 7 bases that match TRBD1. This CDR3 region has 16 residues. Looked up from germline, CDR1 is SQVTM and CDR2 is ANQGSEA. V lost 0 bases and J lost 3; bases outside the gene matches: 7. CDR3 residues: CSVEEGKGAPNEKLFF. The CDR3 DNA reads TGCAGCGTTGAAGAAGGAAAGGGGGCTCCTAATGAAAAACTGTTTTTT.

The chain has TRBV28 and TRBJ2-3; 11 bases fit TRBD2. The CDR3 has 18 amino acids. With V trimmed by 4 bases and J by 6 bases, 15 bases remained unmatched. The V gene's germline CDR1 is MDHEN and CDR2 SYDVKM. CDR3 amino acids: CASSSWTRASGRFDTQYF. CDR3 nucleotides: TGTGCCAGCAGTTCCTGGACAAGGGCTAGCGGGAGGTTTGATACGCAGTATTTT.